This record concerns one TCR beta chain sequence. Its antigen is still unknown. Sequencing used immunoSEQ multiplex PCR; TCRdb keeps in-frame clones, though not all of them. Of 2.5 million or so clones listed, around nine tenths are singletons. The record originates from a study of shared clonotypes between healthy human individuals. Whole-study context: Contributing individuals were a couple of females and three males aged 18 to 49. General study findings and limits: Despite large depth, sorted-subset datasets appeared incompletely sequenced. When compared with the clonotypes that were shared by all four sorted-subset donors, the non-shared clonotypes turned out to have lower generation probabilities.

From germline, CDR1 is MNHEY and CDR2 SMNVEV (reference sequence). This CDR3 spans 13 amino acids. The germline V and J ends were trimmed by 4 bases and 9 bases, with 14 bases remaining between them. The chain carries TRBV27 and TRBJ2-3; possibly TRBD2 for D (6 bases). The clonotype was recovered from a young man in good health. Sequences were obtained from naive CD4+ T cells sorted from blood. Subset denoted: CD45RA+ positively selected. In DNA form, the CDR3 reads TGTGCCAGCAGTTCCCGACTAGGACGAACGCAGTATTTT. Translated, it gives CASSSRLGRTQYF.